A selection of T cell receptor beta chains follows, all from one sample in a study of regulatory T cells in long-lasting Graves disease. TCRdb reanalysed the multiplex PCR reads using MiXCR and keeps one entry per CDR3 protein. The sample holds around 500,000 distinct CDR3 sequences; around 16% are singletons and the top ten take roughly 25%. These data also featured in a second study, about T cells in Graves' hyperthyroidism and ophthalmopathy.

The sample consisted of peripheral blood mononuclear cells (PBMCs), taken at new diagnosis, from a patient treated with antithyroid drugs. The receptors were sampled from a middle-aged woman with Graves disease. Each CDR3 is given with its conserved first and last residue. A D gene is named only where the DNA matches it firmly. The listing skips clone size in some rows; elsewhere it reads once, few, many or a size class.

J gene	clone size	D gene	V gene	CDR3 protein	CDR3 DNA
TRBJ1-2	NA	TRBD1	TRBV15	CATSRDGGQGNPTVGYTF	TGTGCCACCAGCAGAGATGGGGGACAGGGTAACCCCACGGTTGGCTACACCTTC
TRBJ1-1	many	NA	TRBV29-1	CSVDWGGNTEAFF	TGCAGCGTTGATTGGGGAGGGAACACTGAAGCTTTCTTT
TRBJ2-1	few	NA	TRBV12-3/TRBV12-4	CASSFGQGAGRFF	NA
TRBJ1-3	NA	NA	TRBV5-1	CASRQEDSGNTIYF	TGCGCCAGCCGACAGGAGGACTCTGGAAACACCATATATTTT
TRBJ2-3	many	NA	TRBV2	CASSPLVPGTDTQYF	TGTGCCAGCAGTCCACTAGTCCCGGGGACAGATACGCAGTATTTT
TRBJ2-7	few	NA	TRBV2	CASRTSSGSHEQYF	TGTGCCAGCAGGACAAGCTCAGGCTCCCACGAGCAGTACTTC
TRBJ1-3	NA	TRBD1	TRBV6-2/TRBV6-3	CASSYPNRGDGNTIYF	TGTGCCAGCAGTTACCCGAACAGGGGGGACGGAAACACCATATATTTT
TRBJ2-2	few	TRBD2	TRBV30	CAWSVLGGGTNTGELFF	TGTGCCTGGAGTGTACTGGGCGGGGGAACGAACACCGGGGAGCTGTTTTTT
TRBJ1-1	few	NA	TRBV28	CASSWRAAAEAFF	TGTGCCAGCAGTTGGCGGGCGGCCGCTGAAGCTTTCTTT
TRBJ2-7	NA	NA	TRBV10-1	CASSESSARASEQYF	TGCGCCAGCAGTGAGTCGTCGGCCAGGGCCTCCGAGCAGTACTTC
TRBJ1-4	NA	NA	TRBV7-2	CASSLDPGPNEKLFF	TGTGCCAGCAGCTTAGATCCAGGACCAAATGAAAAACTGTTTTTT
TRBJ1-2	many	NA	TRBV27	CASRSAGSLYGYTF	TGTGCCAGCAGAAGTGCGGGCAGCCTATATGGCTACACCTTC
TRBJ2-5	many	TRBD1	TRBV6-1	CASCRGGTGQETQYF	TGTGCCAGTTGCCGCGGCGGGACAGGCCAAGAGACCCAGTACTTC
TRBJ1-1	NA	NA	TRBV9	CASSAGQMNTEALF	TGTGCCAGCAGCGCAGGGCAGATGAACACTGAAGCTCTCTTT
TRBJ2-7	many	NA	TRBV5-6	CASSSSLEAYEQYF	TGTGCCAGCAGCTCATCTCTTGAAGCCTACGAGCAGTACTTC
TRBJ1-1	many	TRBD1	TRBV2	CASATGPSLNTEAFF	TGTGCCAGTGCGACAGGGCCCTCTCTGAACACTGAAGCTTTCTTT
TRBJ1-2	NA	NA	TRBV5-1	CASSFSSTTEINYGYTF	TGCGCCAGCAGCTTTTCCAGTACTACAGAGATTAACTATGGCTACACCTTC
TRBJ1-1	many	NA	TRBV28	CASSSGDRPNTEAFF	TGTGCCAGCAGTTCTGGTGACAGGCCGAACACTGAAGCTTTCTTT
TRBJ2-7	many	TRBD2	TRBV6-1	CASSLTGTSWTYEQYF	TGTGCCAGCAGCTTAACCGGGACTAGCTGGACCTACGAGCAGTACTTC
TRBJ2-7	few	NA	TRBV28	CASSYPREGHEQYF	TGTGCCAGCAGTTATCCCAGGGAAGGCCACGAGCAGTACTTC
TRBJ1-1	NA	TRBD1	TRBV5-1	CASSTTLRGLNTEAFF	TGCGCCAGCAGCACCACCCTCAGGGGGCTGAACACTGAAGCTTTCTTT
TRBJ2-2	NA	TRBD2	TRBV19	CASKSGGADTGELFF	TGTGCCAGTAAGAGCGGGGGGGCTGACACCGGGGAGCTGTTTTTT
TRBJ1-4	few	TRBD1	TRBV12-3/TRBV12-4	CASSGVTGAGEKLFF	TGTGCCAGCAGCGGCGTAACAGGGGCCGGTGAAAAACTGTTTTTT
TRBJ1-2	many	NA	TRBV12-3/TRBV12-4	CASSRSGPTDGYTF	TGTGCCAGCAGCCGATCGGGCCCGACGGATGGCTACACCTTC
TRBJ1-5	many	NA	TRBV11-2	CASSLEPNQPQHF	TGTGCCAGCAGCTTGGAACCGAATCAGCCCCAGCATTTT
TRBJ1-3	many	NA	TRBV6-5	CASSYGGDPSGNTIYF	TGTGCCAGCAGTTATGGGGGAGACCCCTCTGGAAACACCATATATTTT
TRBJ2-2	NA	TRBD2	TRBV6-5	CASSYGGGGELFF	TGTGCCAGCAGTTACGGGGGGGGCGGGGAGCTGTTTTTT
TRBJ2-7	many	NA	TRBV12-3/TRBV12-4	CASSLSGLSYEQYF	TGTGCCAGCAGTTTATCAGGGCTCTCCTACGAGCAGTACTTC
TRBJ1-2	NA	NA	TRBV6-1	CAISRTVNYGYTF	TGTGCCATCAGCCGGACCGTCAACTATGGCTACACCTTC
TRBJ1-6	many	NA	TRBV2	CASSEGPQRDKAIWNSPLHF	TGTGCCAGCAGTGAAGGCCCCCAACGGGACAAGGCAATTTGGAATTCACCCCTCCACTTT
TRBJ2-1	few	NA	TRBV4-1	CASSRDVSGVSYNEQFF	TGCGCCAGCAGCCGCGATGTTTCGGGGGTATCCTACAATGAGCAGTTCTTC
TRBJ1-1	many	NA	TRBV10-3	CAGRQGMNTEAFF	TGTGCCGGTCGGCAGGGCATGAACACTGAAGCTTTCTTT
TRBJ1-2	NA	TRBD1	TRBV30	CASPTGAGYGYTF	TGTGCCAGCCCCACAGGGGCTGGCTATGGCTACACCTTC
TRBJ2-2	NA	TRBD1	TRBV2	CASTPDRSDTGELFF	TGTGCCAGCACCCCGGACAGGTCGGACACCGGGGAGCTGTTTTTT
TRBJ2-3	NA	TRBD1	TRBV6-1	CASKGAVDTQYF	TGTGCCAGCAAGGGGGCAGTAGATACGCAGTATTTT
TRBJ2-7	many	NA	TRBV18	CASSPPGSSSEQYF	TGTGCCAGCTCACCACCAGGTTCCTCCTCCGAGCAGTACTTC
TRBJ2-5	few	TRBD2	TRBV20-1	CSASKLAGEETQYF	TGCAGTGCTAGTAAACTAGCGGGGGAAGAGACCCAGTACTTC
TRBJ2-1	many	TRBD1	TRBV2	CASSEMAGGKHEQFF	TGTGCCAGCAGTGAAATGGCAGGGGGCAAGCATGAGCAGTTCTTC
TRBJ2-3	many	TRBD1	TRBV7-3	CASSPRTGTSTDTQYF	TGTGCCAGCAGCCCTAGGACAGGTACTAGCACAGATACGCAGTATTTT
TRBJ1-1	few	NA	TRBV5-1	CASSRGGENTEAFF	TGCGCCAGCAGCCGTGGGGGAGAAAACACTGAAGCTTTCTTT
TRBJ2-3	many	NA	TRBV3-1	CASSQRGEDTQYF	TGTGCCAGCAGCCAACGGGGTGAGGATACGCAGTATTTT
TRBJ2-1	NA	NA	TRBV9	CASSTPGHKDRTIYNEQFF	TGTGCCAGCAGCACCCCGGGACATAAGGATCGGACCATCTACAATGAGCAGTTCTTC
TRBJ1-1	NA	NA	TRBV2	CASSDWRRETEAFF	TGTGCCAGCAGTGACTGGCGGAGGGAAACTGAAGCTTTCTTT
TRBJ1-3	few	NA	TRBV11-2	CASSFIGGLRSNTIYF	TGTGCCAGCAGCTTCATAGGCGGTCTCCGGTCAAACACCATATATTTT
TRBJ1-2	NA	TRBD1	TRBV7-9	CASTGDRGPLGGYGYTF	TGTGCCAGCACCGGGGACAGGGGCCCCCTTGGAGGGTATGGCTACACCTTC
TRBJ2-7	many	NA	TRBV20-1	CSAPRYGSSYEQYF	TGCAGTGCCCCTAGATACGGGAGCTCCTACGAGCAGTACTTC